The subject of this entry is one T cell receptor (beta chain). These data originate in a study of shared clonotypes between healthy human individuals. CDR3 length: 14 amino acids. The V and J ends lost 8 bases and 4 bases respectively, with 17 bases between them. Germline V gene data show CDR1 as MNHNY and CDR2 as SVGAGI (reference sequence). Splitting of each subset's genomic DNA was done evenly across several immunoSEQ plates. TCRdb keeps only in-frame clones here, not all; method: immunoSEQ multiplex PCR. The sample includes roughly 2.6 million clones, over 85% seen only once; the top ten take roughly 0.15%.

Sequenced input: naive CD4+ T cells sorted from blood. Subset noted: CD45RA+ positively selected. This chain connects TRBV6-6 to TRBJ2-5; TRBD1 is a possible D gene (6 bases). This sequence originates from a man younger than 30 in good health. CDR3 region: CASSPQGARETQYF. CDR3 in DNA: TGTGCCAGCTCGCCACAGGGTGCGAGAGAGACCCAGTACTTC.